The 10 T cell receptor beta chains listed next were all sequenced from one sample in a study of T cells in women clearing cervical HPV infection. Assay used: immunoSEQ multiplex PCR; TCRdb lists only in-frame clones, some missing. The sample table sets out 25,000 to 35,000 clones. The source material was blood buffy coat. The receptors stem from a woman aged 18-69 years with a cervical HPV16 infection that either progressed to CIN3+ or cleared (not recorded which).

About this clone itself: The CDR3 end falls 3 residues outside the read, so it is completed with the germline J gene. This chain links TRBV29-1 with TRBJ2-3; a weak D match, TRBD2 (5 bases). CDR3 size: 12 residues. The germline V gene has CDR1 SQVTM and CDR2 ANQGSEA. The V end was cut by 6 bases, the J end by 2 bases, with 9 bases between. The CDR3 bases that were read are TGCAGCGTCGCGGACTTCACAGATACG. The encoded protein is CSVADFTDT. The CDR3 as a whole reads CSVADFTDTQYF.

Points on this clone: The missing CDR3 end, 3 residues past where the read stops, is filled in from the germline J gene. The J gene is TRBJ1-1, the V gene TRBV6-2 or TRBV6-3; no firm D call. CDR3 size: 11 residues. Germline V gene data show CDR1 as MNHEY and CDR2 as SVGEGT. The sequenced part of the CDR3 DNA is TGTGCCAGCAGTTACAAAAGGGTC. Its protein is CASSYKRV. The entire CDR3 reads CASSYKRVAFF.

A remark on this clone: Read data end 3 residues before the CDR3 end; the end is taken from the germline J gene. The rearrangement uses TRBV19 and TRBJ1-4; possibly TRBD1 for D (5 bases). This CDR3 region has 15 residues. The germline CDR1 and CDR2 sequences are LNHDA and SQIVND (reference sequence). Incomplete CDR3 DNA: TGTGCCAGTAGTATGGCCGGGACTGGCTTTTCACCA. It translates to CASSMAGTGFSP. The complete CDR3 reads CASSMAGTGFSPLFF. Based on the CDR3 plus reference TRBV19 and TRBJ1-4, the full variable domain is DGGITQSPKYLFRKEGQNVTLSCEQNLNHDAMYWYRQDPGQGLRLIYYSQIVNDFQKGDIAEGYSVSREKKESFPLTVTSAQKNPTAFYLCASSMAGTGFSPLFFGSGTQLSVL.

As regards this clone: The missing CDR3 end, 3 residues past where the read stops, is filled in from the germline J gene. The chain recombines TRBV2 with TRBJ2-1, with 7 nucleotides matching TRBD2. CDR1 and CDR2 from the germline V gene are SNHLY and FYNNEI. CDR3 length: 14 residues. J was trimmed by 9 bases and V by 5 bases; bases with no gene match: 10. The covered CDR3 bases are TGTGCCAGCAGTTTTAAAGCGGGACTCGGTGAG. Protein product: CASSFKAGLGE. The whole CDR3 protein is CASSFKAGLGEQFF.

In the case of this clone: Read sequence stops 3 residues before the CDR3 end, and the germline J gene provides the missing end. This chain uses TRBV10-3 with TRBJ2-5; 9 bases map to TRBD2. The V segment lost 8 bases and the J segment 4 bases; nucleotides outside the gene matches: 8. From germline, CDR1 is ENHRY and CDR2 SYGVKD. There are 14 residues in the CDR3. The CDR3 is CAIASSGARETQYF. The sequenced CDR3 bases are TGTGCCATCGCCTCTAGCGGGGCTCGAGAGACC.

On this clone itself: The read terminates 3 residues before the CDR3 end, so the remaining end is supplied by the germline J gene. This chain links TRBV2 with TRBJ1-4; 7 nucleotides align to TRBD1. Looked up from germline, CDR1 is SNHLY and CDR2 is FYNNEI. This CDR3 region has 13 residues. The part of the CDR3 DNA that was read is TGTGCCGGTAAGACAGGGCAGACTTCACCA. It is translated as CAGKTGQTSP. In full, the CDR3 reads CAGKTGQTSPLFF.

Comments on this clone: Read sequence stops 3 residues before the CDR3 end, and the germline J gene provides the missing end. The chain has TRBV4-1 and TRBJ1-2; perhaps TRBD1 as D (6 bases). This CDR3 comprises 14 residues. Trimming cost V 1 base and J 4 bases, with 10 bases left between them. Germline loops: CDR1 MGHRA, CDR2 YSYEKL. This CDR3 reads CASSQVGQSYGYTF. The part of the CDR3 DNA that was read is TGCGCCAGCAGCCAAGTTGGACAGTCCTATGGC.

Of note for this clone: The CDR3 is cut off 3 residues early in the read; its end comes from the germline J gene. The chain has TRBV5-1 and TRBJ1-1; 9 nucleotides agree with TRBD1. This CDR3 contains 14 residues. CDR1 SGHRS and CDR2 YFSETQ come from the germline V gene. The CDR3 reads CASSLARTGEEAFF. The CDR3 DNA, read in part, is TGCGCCAGCAGCTTGGCCCGGACAGGGGAGGAG.

The CDR3 sequence: CASSSWTGSADTQYF. The covered CDR3 bases are TGTGCCAGTAGTTCGTGGACAGGGAGTGCAGATACG. This sequence joins TRBV19 and TRBJ2-3; 8 bases align to TRBD1. From the germline J gene comes the end of the CDR3, since the read stops 3 residues before it. CDR1 and CDR2 from the germline V gene are LNHDA and SQIVND (reference sequence). The length of the CDR3 is 15 residues. V lost 5 bases, J lost 4 bases, and 8 bases stayed unmatched.

As concerns this clone: The CDR3 end falls 3 residues outside the read, so it is completed with the germline J gene. The chain joins TRBV13 to TRBJ2-1; 10 bases agree with TRBD2. This CDR3 is 16 amino acids long. V dropped 4 bases and J dropped 5; count of bases not matched to a gene: 8. The germline CDR1 and CDR2 sequences are PRHDT and FYEKMQ (reference sequence). This CDR3 reads CASSSRGTSVNNEQFF. Incomplete CDR3 DNA: TGTGCCAGCAGCTCTCGAGGGACTAGCGTGAACAATGAG. The entire variable domain, with the rest obtained from reference TRBV13 and TRBJ2-1, is as follows: AAGVIQSPRHLIKEKRETATLKCYPIPRHDTVYWYQQGPGQDPQFLISFYEKMQSDKGSIPDRFSAQQFSDYHSELNMSSLELGDSALYFCASSSRGTSVNNEQFFGPGTRLTVL.